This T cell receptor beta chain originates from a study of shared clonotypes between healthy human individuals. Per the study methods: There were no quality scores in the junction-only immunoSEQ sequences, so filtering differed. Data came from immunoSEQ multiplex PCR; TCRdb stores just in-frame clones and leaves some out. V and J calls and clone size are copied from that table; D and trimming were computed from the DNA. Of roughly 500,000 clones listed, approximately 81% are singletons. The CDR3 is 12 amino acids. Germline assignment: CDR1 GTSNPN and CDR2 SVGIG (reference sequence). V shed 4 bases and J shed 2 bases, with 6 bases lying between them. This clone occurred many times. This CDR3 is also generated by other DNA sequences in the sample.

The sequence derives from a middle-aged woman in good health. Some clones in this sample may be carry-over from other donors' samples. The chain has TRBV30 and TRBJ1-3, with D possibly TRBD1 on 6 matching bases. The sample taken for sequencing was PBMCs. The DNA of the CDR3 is TGTGCCTGGAACAGGGCTGGAAACACCATATATTTT. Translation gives CAWNRAGNTIYF.